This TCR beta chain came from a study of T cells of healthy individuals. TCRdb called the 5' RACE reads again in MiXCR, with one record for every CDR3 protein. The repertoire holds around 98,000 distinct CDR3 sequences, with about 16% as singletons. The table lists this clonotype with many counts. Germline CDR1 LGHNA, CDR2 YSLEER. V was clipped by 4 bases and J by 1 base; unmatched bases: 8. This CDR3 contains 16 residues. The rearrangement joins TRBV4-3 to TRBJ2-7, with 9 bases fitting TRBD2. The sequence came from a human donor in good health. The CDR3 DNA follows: TGCGCCAGCAGCCCCGTAGCGGGAGTAAGGTCCTACGAGCAGTACTTC. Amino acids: CASSPVAGVRSYEQYF.